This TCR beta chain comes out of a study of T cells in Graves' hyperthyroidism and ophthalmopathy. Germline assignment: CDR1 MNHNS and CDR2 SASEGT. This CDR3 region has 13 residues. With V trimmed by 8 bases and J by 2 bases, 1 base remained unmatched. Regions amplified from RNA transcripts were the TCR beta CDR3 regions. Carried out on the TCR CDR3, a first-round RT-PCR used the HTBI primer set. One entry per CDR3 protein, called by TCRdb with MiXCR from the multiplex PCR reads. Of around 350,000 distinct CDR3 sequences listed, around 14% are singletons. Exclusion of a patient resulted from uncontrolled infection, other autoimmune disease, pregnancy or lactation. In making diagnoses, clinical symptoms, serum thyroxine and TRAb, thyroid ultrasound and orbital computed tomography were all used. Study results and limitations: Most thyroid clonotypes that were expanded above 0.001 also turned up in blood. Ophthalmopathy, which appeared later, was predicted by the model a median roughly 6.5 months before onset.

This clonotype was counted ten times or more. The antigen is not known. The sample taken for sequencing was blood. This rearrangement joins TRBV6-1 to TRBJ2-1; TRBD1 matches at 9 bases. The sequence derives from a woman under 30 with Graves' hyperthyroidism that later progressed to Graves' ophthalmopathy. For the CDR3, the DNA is TGTGCCAGCGGGACAGGGACCTACAATGAGCAGTTCTTC. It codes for CASGTGTYNEQFF.